Listed here are 25 T cell receptor beta chains from one sample, sequenced in a study of blood T cells in healthy people across ages. The authors ran a second PCR of roughly 6 to 12 cycles using a sample-barcoded 5' primer and a J-beta primer mix. TCRdb called the 5' RACE reads again in MiXCR, with one record for every CDR3 protein. Of more than 1.4 million distinct CDR3 sequences listed, around two fifths were seen once; the top ten hold roughly 7.7%. Material for sequencing was blood. The receptor set was obtained from a woman in her late teens or twenties in good health.

The chain carries TRBV20-1 and TRBJ2-1, with 8 bases identical to TRBD1. This CDR3 is built from 14 residues. CDR1 is DFQATT, CDR2 SNEGSKA, per germline (reference sequence). Losses at the gene ends were 7 bases for V and 6 bases for J; bases not matched to a gene: 11. The CDR3 sequence is CSVRGSRGLNEQFF. CDR3 nucleotides: TGCAGTGTTAGGGGATCCAGGGGGCTCAATGAGCAGTTCTTC.

The rearrangement joins TRBV10-1 to TRBJ2-1, with D maybe TRBD1 (6 bases). The germline V gene has CDR1 WNHNN and CDR2 SYGVQD (reference sequence). This CDR3 is built from 12 residues. Between the trimmed V and J ends, which lost 8 bases and 10 bases, there was a span of 15 bases. The CDR3 spells CASLTGSDEQFF. For the CDR3, the DNA is TGCGCCAGCCTGACAGGTTCCGACGAGCAGTTCTTC.

The chain recombines TRBV12-3 or TRBV12-4 with TRBJ1-1; the match to TRBD1 covers 9 bases. Trimming removed 5 bases from V and 8 bases from J; junction bases left unmatched: 6. There are 13 residues in the CDR3. In DNA form, the CDR3 reads TGTGCCAGCAGTGGCGGGACAGGGAGGGAAGCTTTCTTT. It translates to CASSGGTGREAFF.

CDR3 nucleotide sequence: TGTGCCAGCAGCCCTTCCATGGGAACCAACAATGAGCAGTTCTTC. This translates into CASSPSMGTNNEQFF. The chain couples TRBV3-1 to TRBJ2-1; D remains unclear. The CDR3 consists of 15 residues. Looked up from germline, CDR1 is LGHDT and CDR2 is YNNKEL (reference sequence). Trimming took off 4 bases at V and 5 bases at J, with 15 bases between the two ends.

This clonotype was seen a few times. This rearrangement joins TRBV25-1 to TRBJ2-1; a weak D match, TRBD1 (6 bases). Germline CDR1 and CDR2: MGHDK and SYGVNS. The CDR3 spans 11 residues. Trimming removed 3 bases at V and 15 bases at J, with 12 bases between. The CDR3 here is CASSDPTGLFF. CDR3 in DNA: TGTGCCAGCAGTGACCCTACAGGGTTGTTCTTC. The full variable domain, in which reference TRBV25-1 and TRBJ2-1 provide the parts outside the CDR3, is EADIYQTPRYLVIGTGKKITLECSQTMGHDKMYWYQQDPGMELHLIHYSYGVNSTEKGDLSSESTVSRIRTEHFPLTLESARPSHTSQYLCASSDPTGLFFGPGTRLTVL.

V gene TRBV5-1 combines with J gene TRBJ2-1, with 7 bases that match TRBD2. There are 16 residues in the CDR3. The ends lost 4 bases at V and 4 bases at J; junction bases unmatched: 11. Looked up from germline, CDR1 is SGHRS and CDR2 is YFSETQ. CDR3 in amino acids: CASSGGGAEYYNEQFF. The CDR3 DNA sequence: TGCGCCAGCAGCGGGGGGGGAGCGGAGTATTACAATGAGCAGTTCTTC.

The V and J genes are TRBV18 and TRBJ2-3; D is ambiguous. Deletions cut 6 bases from V and 2 bases from J, with 18 bases between. Germline V gives CDR1 KGHSH, CDR2 LQKENI. CDR3 size: 16 residues. In DNA form, the CDR3 reads TGTGCCAGCTCGATCTTTGGCGCGGTTGACACAGATACGCAGTATTTT. Its protein is CASSIFGAVDTDTQYF.

In DNA, the CDR3 is TGTGCCTGGAGTCGAGGGACCGCTAAAGAGACCCAGTACTTC. Protein sequence: CAWSRGTAKETQYF. V is TRBV30 and J is TRBJ2-5, with D tentatively TRBD1 or TRBD2 (5 bases each). V lost 2 bases and J lost 3, with 13 bases in between. Germline-derived CDR1 and CDR2 are GTSNPN and SVGIG (reference sequence). The CDR3 contains 14 residues.

The chain joins TRBV7-9 to TRBJ2-1, with TRBD1 matching 7 bases. CDR1 and CDR2 (germline): SEHNR, FQNEAQ (reference sequence). Trimming at V came to 4 bases and at J to 5 bases, leaving 8 bases not matched to a gene. The CDR3 runs to 15 residues. The CDR3 loop is CASSSGQTLNNEQFF. The CDR3 nucleotides read TGTGCCAGCAGCTCGGGACAGACCCTGAACAATGAGCAGTTCTTC.

V usage is TRBV20-1 and J usage is TRBJ2-4; possible D gene TRBD1, 6 bases. The J call may be incorrect, as the DNA end agrees better with TRBJ2-7. CDR1 DFQATT and CDR2 SNEGSKA come from the germline V gene (reference sequence). This CDR3 spans 13 amino acids. Written as DNA, the CDR3 is TGCAGTGTCCAAGGGCAGGACAGCTACGAGCAGTACTTC. Translation gives CSVQGQDSYEQYF.

The genes are TRBV7-2 and TRBJ2-3; no firm D call. The germline V gene has CDR1 SGHTA and CDR2 FQGNSA. V was pared by 5 bases and J by 1 base, with 13 bases between. The CDR3 covers 15 residues. The CDR3 coding sequence is TGTGCCAGCAGCCCGGCCGGCACTCGCACAGATACGCAGTATTTT. This codes for CASSPAGTRTDTQYF.

The chain employs TRBV20-1 and TRBJ2-1; TRBD2 agrees at 9 bases. Germline V gene sequence: CDR1 DFQATT, CDR2 SNEGSKA (reference sequence). V lost 3 bases to trimming and J lost 6 bases; unmatched junction nucleotides: 6. The CDR3 is made up of 14 amino acids. For the CDR3, the DNA is TGCAGTGCTAGGGGGGCTAGCGGGGCCAATGAGCAGTTCTTC. It encodes CSARGASGANEQFF.

In its sample, this clonotype was seen a few times. The chain couples TRBV4-1 to TRBJ2-3; D is perhaps TRBD2 (6 bases). CDR1 and CDR2 (germline): MGHRA, YSYEKL. Trimming took off 3 bases at V and 2 bases at J, with 15 bases between the two ends. The CDR3 covers 16 residues. This CDR3 is CASSHPGVADTDTQYF. The CDR3 coding sequence is TGCGCCAGCAGCCACCCCGGGGTAGCGGACACAGATACGCAGTATTTT.

This clonotype has a handful of counts. The gene calls are TRBV29-1 and TRBJ2-7; D remains ambiguous. Germline CDR1 is SQVTM and CDR2 is ANQGSEA. With 3 bases removed from V and 0 bases from J, the gap between germline ends came to 9 bases. The CDR3 has 13 amino acids. This CDR3 reads CSVEAEPSYEQYF. For the CDR3, the DNA is TGCAGCGTTGAGGCAGAGCCCTCCTACGAGCAGTACTTC.

This CDR3 is CASSDIPGLNPNNEQFF. The DNA for the CDR3 is TGTGCCAGCAGCGACATCCCTGGACTGAACCCTAACAATGAGCAGTTCTTC. The V and J genes are TRBV6-1 and TRBJ2-1, with D possibly matching TRBD2 (5 bases). Trimming stripped 6 bases from V and 5 bases from J, with 23 bases between. The germline gives CDR1 MNHNS, CDR2 SASEGT. CDR3 length equals 17 residues.

V gene TRBV6-5 combines with J gene TRBJ2-3, with unresolved D. From germline, CDR1 is MNHEY and CDR2 SVGAGI. CDR3 length equals 14 residues. With 0 bases removed from V and 3 bases from J, the gap between germline ends came to 7 bases. In nucleotides, the CDR3 is TGTGCCAGCAGTTACTCAAGCCGGACAGATACGCAGTATTTT. Its translation: CASSYSSRTDTQYF.

The genes are TRBV3-1 and TRBJ2-5, with D possibly matching TRBD1 (6 bases). CDR3 length equals 12 residues. Deletions cut 1 base from V and 11 bases from J, with 11 bases between. Germline assignment: CDR1 LGHDT and CDR2 YNNKEL (reference sequence). In nucleotides, the CDR3 is TGTGCCAGCAGCCAAGCACAGGGTGCGCAGTACTTC. This gives the protein CASSQAQGAQYF.

This chain uses TRBV4-1 with TRBJ2-1, with D perhaps matching TRBD1 (6 bases). CDR1 and CDR2 (germline): MGHRA, YSYEKL. The CDR3 spans 14 residues. V gave up 4 bases and J gave up 7 bases, with 14 bases separating them. CDR3 nucleotide sequence: TGCGCCAGCAGCCCGACGATCAGGGGAAATGAGCAGTTCTTC. Amino acids: CASSPTIRGNEQFF.

The chain combines TRBV11-1 with TRBJ2-3, with D perhaps TRBD1 or TRBD2 (5 bases each). V was shortened by 6 bases and J by 6 bases, with 16 bases between the two germline ends. This CDR3 is built from 14 residues. CDR1 is SGHAT and CDR2 is FQDESV in the germline V gene (reference sequence). The chain's CDR3 is CASSETGAGDTQYF. DNA of the CDR3: TGTGCCAGCAGTGAGACCGGGGCTGGGGATACGCAGTATTTT.

This clonotype was found a few times. This chain connects TRBV10-3 to TRBJ2-6, with D unclear. The CDR3 has 14 amino acids. The germline CDR1 and CDR2 sequences are ENHRY and SYGVKD. V was trimmed by 6 bases and J by 0 bases, leaving 6 bases between them. CDR3 residues: CAISSPSGANVLTF. In nucleotides, the CDR3 is TGTGCCATCAGCTCACCCTCTGGGGCCAACGTCCTGACTTTC.

This clonotype was counted between two and nine times. The chain has TRBV10-3 and TRBJ2-3; 9 bases line up with TRBD2. The CDR3 is 15 residues long. Germline V gene data show CDR1 as ENHRY and CDR2 as SYGVKD. The trim removed 7 bases at V and 3 bases at J, leaving 8 bases unmatched. Written as DNA, the CDR3 is TGTGCCATCAACAGGGTAGCGGGAGAAACAGATACGCAGTATTTT. Its translation: CAINRVAGETDTQYF.

This clonotype showed up just a few times. V usage is TRBV6-2 or TRBV6-3 and J usage is TRBJ2-5; no clear D. Germline lookup yields CDR1 MNHEY and CDR2 SVGEGT. The CDR3 sequence is 15 residues long. Between the trimmed V and J ends, which lost 2 bases and 1 base, there was a span of 11 bases. The CDR3 coding sequence is TGTGCCAGCAGTTACCCCGATATCCTCCAAGAGACCCAGTACTTC. It codes for CASSYPDILQETQYF.

The chain employs TRBV20-1 and TRBJ1-1; D not resolved. V was trimmed by 0 bases and J by 4 bases, leaving 18 bases between them. Germline loops: CDR1 DFQATT, CDR2 SNEGSKA (reference sequence). This CDR3 region has 16 residues. CDR3 nucleotide sequence: TGCAGTGCTAGAGACCCGAGCGGAGGTGGGGTCACTGAAGCTTTCTTT. Its protein is CSARDPSGGGVTEAFF.

The chain joins TRBV2 to TRBJ1-3, with D hard to call. Trimming shortened V by 5 bases and J by 0 bases, and 11 bases separated the two germline ends. The CDR3 covers 15 residues. CDR1 is SNHLY, CDR2 FYNNEI, per germline. The CDR3 loop is CASSKTEVSGNTIYF. The CDR3 DNA is TGTGCCAGCAGTAAAACAGAGGTCTCTGGAAACACCATATATTTT.

The chain has TRBV7-8 and TRBJ2-5; D perhaps matches TRBD2 (6 bases). Germline CDR1 is SGHVS and CDR2 is FQNEAQ. This CDR3 contains 14 residues. V shed 2 bases and J shed 4 bases, with 11 bases lying between them. This CDR3 is CASSLPLAGETQYF. For the CDR3, the DNA is TGTGCCAGCAGCTTACCACTAGCTGGAGAGACCCAGTACTTC.